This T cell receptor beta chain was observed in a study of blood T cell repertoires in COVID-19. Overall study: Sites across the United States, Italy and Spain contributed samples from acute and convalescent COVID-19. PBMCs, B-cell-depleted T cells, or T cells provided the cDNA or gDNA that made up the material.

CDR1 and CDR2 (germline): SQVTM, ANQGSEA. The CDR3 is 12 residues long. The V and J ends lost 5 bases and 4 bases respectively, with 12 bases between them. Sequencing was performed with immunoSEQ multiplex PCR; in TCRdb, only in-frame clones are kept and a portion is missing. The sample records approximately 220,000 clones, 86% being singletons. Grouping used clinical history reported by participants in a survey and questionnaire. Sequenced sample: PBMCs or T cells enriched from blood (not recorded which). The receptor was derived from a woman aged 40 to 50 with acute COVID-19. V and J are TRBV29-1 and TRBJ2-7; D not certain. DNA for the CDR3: TGCAGCGTTAGAACCGACTCGTACGAGCAGTACTTC. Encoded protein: CSVRTDSYEQYF.